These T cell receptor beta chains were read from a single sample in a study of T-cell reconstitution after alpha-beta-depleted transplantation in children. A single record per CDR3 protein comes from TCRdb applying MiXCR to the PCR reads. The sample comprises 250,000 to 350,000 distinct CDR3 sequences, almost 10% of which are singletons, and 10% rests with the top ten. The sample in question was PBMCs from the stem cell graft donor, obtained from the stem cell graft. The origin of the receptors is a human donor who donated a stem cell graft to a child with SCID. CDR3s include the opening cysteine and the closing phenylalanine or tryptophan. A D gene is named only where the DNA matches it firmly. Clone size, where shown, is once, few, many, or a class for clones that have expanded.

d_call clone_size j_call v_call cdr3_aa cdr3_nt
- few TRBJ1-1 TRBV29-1 CSSGGANTEAFF TGCAGCTCCGGAGGAGCGAACACTGAAGCTTTCTTT
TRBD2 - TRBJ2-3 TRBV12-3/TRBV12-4 CASSRRPREGDTQYF TGTGCCAGCAGTCGTCGCCCCAGGGAGGGCGATACGCAGTATTTT
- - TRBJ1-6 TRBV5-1 CASSLGGATTNSPLHF TGCGCCAGCAGCTTGGGGGGGGCGACGACTAATTCACCCCTCCACTTT
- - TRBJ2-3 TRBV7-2 CASVRQGTDTQYF TGTGCCAGCGTACGCCAGGGCACAGATACGCAGTATTTT
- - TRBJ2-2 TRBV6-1 CASSVTELNTGELFF TGTGCCAGCAGCGTCACAGAGTTAAACACCGGGGAGCTGTTTTTT
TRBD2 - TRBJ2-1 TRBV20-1 CSAQTSGGYGDQFF TGCAGTGCGCAAACTAGCGGGGGGTACGGTGACCAGTTCTTC
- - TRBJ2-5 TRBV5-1 CASSFVQGGQETQYF TGCGCCAGCAGCTTCGTACAGGGAGGGCAAGAGACCCAGTACTTC
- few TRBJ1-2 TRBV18 CASSRYRDGYTF TGTGCCAGCTCACGGTACAGGGATGGCTACACCTTC
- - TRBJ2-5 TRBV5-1 CASSPSQGKETQYF TGCGCCAGCAGCCCGTCACAGGGCAAGGAGACCCAGTACTTC
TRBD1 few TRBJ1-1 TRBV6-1 CASRGQGRANTEAFF TGTGCCAGCAGGGGACAGGGGAGGGCTAACACTGAAGCTTTCTTT
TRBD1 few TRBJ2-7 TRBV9 CASSVGGDRGSHEQYF TGTGCCAGCAGCGTAGGAGGGGACAGGGGGTCCCACGAGCAGTACTTC
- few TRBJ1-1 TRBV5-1 CASSLEFPGREAFF TGCGCCAGCAGCTTGGAATTCCCGGGACGGGAGGCTTTCTTT
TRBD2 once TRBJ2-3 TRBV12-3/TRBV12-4 CASSRRLAGGPQYF TGTGCCAGCAGTCGCCGACTAGCGGGGGGGCCGCAGTATTTT
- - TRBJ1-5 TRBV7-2 CASSLRQADQPQHF TGTGCCAGCAGCTTAAGACAGGCTGACCAGCCCCAGCATTTT
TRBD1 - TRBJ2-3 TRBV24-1 CATSTGAVTDTQYF TGTGCCACCTCCACAGGGGCAGTCACAGATACGCAGTATTTT
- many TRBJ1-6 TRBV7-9 CASSLDSPLHF TGTGCCAGCAGCTTAGATTCACCCCTCCACTTT
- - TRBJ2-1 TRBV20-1 CSAREGTNSYNEQFF TGCAGTGCTAGAGAAGGGACAAACTCCTACAATGAGCAGTTCTTC
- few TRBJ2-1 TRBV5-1 CASSLAFEVQYPMVF TGCGCCAGCAGCTTGGCCTTCGAAGTCCAATACCCCATGGTCTTC
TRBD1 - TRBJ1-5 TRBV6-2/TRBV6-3 CASGGQMFNQPQHF TGTGCCAGCGGGGGACAGATGTTCAATCAGCCCCAGCATTTT
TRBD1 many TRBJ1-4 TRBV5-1 CASSLGDRGRRDEKLFF TGCGCCAGCAGCTTGGGGGACAGGGGGCGCCGGGATGAAAAACTGTTTTTT
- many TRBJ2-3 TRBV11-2 CASTQGLADTQYF TGTGCCAGCACTCAGGGATTGGCAGATACGCAGTATTTT
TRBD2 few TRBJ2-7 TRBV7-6 CASSLARGSFYEQYF TGTGCCAGCAGCTTAGCGCGGGGGAGTTTCTACGAGCAGTACTTC
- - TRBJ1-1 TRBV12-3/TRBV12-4 CASTLRGTGEAFF TGTGCCAGCACCCTCAGGGGTACAGGGGAAGCTTTCTTT
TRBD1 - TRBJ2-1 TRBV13 CASSYTRGHEQFF TGTGCCAGCAGCTATACCAGGGGGCACGAGCAGTTCTTC
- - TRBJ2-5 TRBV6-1 CASTPGPPLPETQYF TGTGCCAGCACCCCCGGCCCCCCTCTCCCCGAGACCCAGTACTTC
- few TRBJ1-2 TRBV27 CASSPQLSNYGYTF TGTGCCAGCAGTCCACAACTTTCTAACTATGGCTACACCTTC
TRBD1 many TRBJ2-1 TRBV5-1 CASSLADWTGGNEQFF TGCGCCAGCAGCTTGGCAGATTGGACAGGGGGGAATGAGCAGTTCTTC
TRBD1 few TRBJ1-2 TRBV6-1 CASNPVRTGRNYGYTF TGTGCCAGCAACCCCGTGAGGACAGGGAGGAACTATGGCTACACCTTC
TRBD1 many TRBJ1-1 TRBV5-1 CASSTGDMNTEAFF TGCGCCAGCAGCACAGGGGATATGAACACTGAAGCTTTCTTT
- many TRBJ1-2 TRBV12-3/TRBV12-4 CASSSTVNYGYTF TGTGCCAGCAGTTCCACGGTGAACTATGGCTACACCTTC
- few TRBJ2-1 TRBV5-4 CASSFRGEQFF TGTGCCAGCAGCTTTCGAGGTGAGCAGTTCTTC
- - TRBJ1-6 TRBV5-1 CASSEQDSRALHF TGCGCCAGCAGCGAACAGGACAGTAGAGCCCTCCACTTT
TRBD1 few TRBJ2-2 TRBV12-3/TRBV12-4 CASGQGAAGELFF TGTGCCAGCGGACAGGGGGCGGCCGGGGAGCTGTTTTTT
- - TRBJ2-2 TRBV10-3 CATLSPFGGRRNGELFF TGTGCCACTTTATCCCCTTTTGGGGGGCGCCGTAACGGGGAGCTGTTTTTT
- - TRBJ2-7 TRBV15 CATSRVGYEQYF TGTGCCACCAGCAGAGTTGGTTACGAGCAGTACTTC
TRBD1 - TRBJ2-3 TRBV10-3 CAISAGTGLSTDTQYF TGTGCCATCAGTGCCGGGACAGGGCTTAGCACAGATACGCAGTATTTT
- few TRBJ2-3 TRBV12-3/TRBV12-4 CASTLERTQLTDTQYF TGTGCCAGCACCCTAGAGAGGACACAACTCACAGATACGCAGTATTTT
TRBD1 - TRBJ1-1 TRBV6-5 CASNRDRVAFF TGTGCCAGCAACCGTGACAGGGTTGCTTTCTTT
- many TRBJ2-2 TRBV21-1 CASSLYPGLANTGELFF TGTGCCAGCAGCCTATACCCGGGACTAGCGAACACCGGGGAGCTGTTTTTT
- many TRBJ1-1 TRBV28 CASSLRGAEAFF TGTGCCAGCAGTTTGCGGGGTGCTGAAGCTTTCTTT
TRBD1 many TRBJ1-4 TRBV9 CASSVDQGAAYEKLFF TGTGCCAGCAGCGTAGACCAGGGGGCGGCCTATGAAAAACTGTTTTTT
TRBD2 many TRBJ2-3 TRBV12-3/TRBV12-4 CASSLRAGTSAPDTQYF TGTGCCAGCAGTTTACGGGCCGGGACTAGCGCTCCAGATACGCAGTATTTT
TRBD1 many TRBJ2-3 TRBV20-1 CSAPSTGAADTQYF TGCAGTGCCCCTTCGACAGGGGCCGCAGATACGCAGTATTTT
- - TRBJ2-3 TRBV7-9 CASSFAQGDSTDTQYF TGTGCCAGCAGCTTTGCCCAGGGTGATAGCACAGATACGCAGTATTTT
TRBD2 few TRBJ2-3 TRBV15 CATSREASGGTDTQYF TGTGCCACCAGCAGAGAAGCTAGCGGAGGCACAGATACGCAGTATTTT
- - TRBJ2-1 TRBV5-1 CASSLTPPAYNEQFF TGCGCCAGCAGCTTGACACCACCGGCATACAATGAGCAGTTCTTC